This is a list of T cell receptor beta chains from one sample in a study of cytomegalovirus exposure and HLA in healthy donors. Method: immunoSEQ multiplex PCR; TCRdb's copy keeps in-frame clones and lacks some. The profile shows 200,000 to 250,000 clones, approximately 78% of them singletons. The source material was PBMCs. These receptors came from a woman between 40 and 55 years old in good health and CMV-seronegative. The CDR3 runs from the conserved cysteine through the conserved F or W. Each record gives: J gene, D gene, V gene, clone size, CDR3 length, CDR3 DNA, CDR3 protein. D genes are given only for firm matches. Only part of the rows carry a size: once, few, many, or a class if the clone is expanded.

TRBJ1-1,.,TRBV6-6,.,14,TGTGCCAGCAGTTACTTCGTGCTGACAACTGAAGCTTTCTTT,CASSYFVLTTEAFF
TRBJ1-2,.,TRBV29-1,.,12,TGCAGCGTTGCCTGGGGGGGATATGGCTACACCTTC,CSVAWGGYGYTF
TRBJ2-6,.,TRBV2,.,19,TGTGCCAGCAGTGATTTGTTGGGCAGGGGCTGGAACGGGGCCAACGTCCTGACTTTC,CASSDLLGRGWNGANVLTF
TRBJ2-7,.,TRBV27,.,15,TGTGCCAGCAGTCTTTCGACGGCTCCCCCAGGGGAGCAGTACTTC,CASSLSTAPPGEQYF
TRBJ2-7,TRBD1,TRBV5-5,.,15,TGTGCCAGCAGTTACGGACAGGGAATTCTATACGAGCAGTACTTC,CASSYGQGILYEQYF
TRBJ1-5,.,TRBV27,.,13,TGTGCCAGCAGTCTACAGGGCTCTCGGCCCCAGCATTTT,CASSLQGSRPQHF
TRBJ2-5,TRBD1,TRBV15,.,16,TGTGCCACCAGCGAAGAGACAGGGGTGGACCAAGAGACCCAGTACTTC,CATSEETGVDQETQYF
TRBJ1-4,.,TRBV9,.,14,TGTGCCAGCAGCTCCCCAGGGTCTAATGAAAAACTGTTTTTT,CASSSPGSNEKLFF
TRBJ2-7,.,TRBV7-2,.,12,TGTGCCAGCAGCCTAACGGGATACGAGCAGTACTTC,CASSLTGYEQYF
TRBJ1-1,.,TRBV5-1,.,14,TGCGCCAGCCGCGACGGGTTTGGGAACACTGAAGCTTTCTTT,CASRDGFGNTEAFF
TRBJ2-3,TRBD2,TRBV18,.,14,TGTGCCAGCTCACCGACTAGCGGGAGGCATACGCAGTATTTT,CASSPTSGRHTQYF
TRBJ2-5,TRBD2,TRBV7-2,once,16,TGTGCCAGCAGCTCATTGGTAGCGGGGGTGGAGGAGACCCAGTACTTC,CASSSLVAGVEETQYF
TRBJ2-7,.,TRBV29-1,.,13,TGCAGCGTCGGAGCCTCAGGAGGGGGCGAGCAGTACTTC,CSVGASGGGEQYF
TRBJ2-7,TRBD2,TRBV18,.,17,TGTGCCAGCTCACCCATCGCGACTAGCGGGAGTTTCCACGAGCAGTACTTC,CASSPIATSGSFHEQYF
TRBJ2-7,.,TRBV7-9,.,12,TGTGCCAGCAGCCGAGAGACCTACGAGCAGTACTTC,CASSRETYEQYF
TRBJ1-5,.,TRBV30,.,14,TGTGCCTGGACATACGGTGGGGAGGGACAGCCCCAGCATTTT,CAWTYGGEGQPQHF
TRBJ2-7,.,TRBV27,.,13,TGTGCCAGCAGTACTGCGGGACCTTACGGGCAGTACTTC,CASSTAGPYGQYF
TRBJ1-4,.,TRBV18,.,12,TGTGCCAGCTCACCTACCAGGGGACAACTGTTTTTT,CASSPTRGQLFF
TRBJ2-7,TRBD2,TRBV19,.,14,TGTGCCAGTATGTCTAGCGGGAGCTCCTACGAGCAGTACTTC,CASMSSGSSYEQYF
TRBJ1-5,.,TRBV6-1,once,14,TGTGCCAGCAACGGAGGCCTTGGCAATCAGCCCCAGCATTTT,CASNGGLGNQPQHF
TRBJ1-1,.,TRBV18,.,11,TGTGCCAGCTCACCGAACACGGAAGCTTTCTTT,CASSPNTEAFF
TRBJ2-1,.,TRBV2,.,16,TGTGCCAGCAGTGGGACGAAAGGGGGCTCCTACAATGAGCAGTTCTTC,CASSGTKGGSYNEQFF